This is a list of T cell receptor beta chains from one sample in a study of blood T cell repertoires in COVID-19. Repertoires were generated with immunoSEQ multiplex PCR, while TCRdb's copy carries only in-frame clones and drops some. The top ten hold roughly 7.8% of the sample, which has 150,000 to 200,000 clones, 80% to 90% seen once. The sample was peripheral blood. The source is a man between 60 and 75 years old with acute or convalescent COVID-19. Both conserved end residues are part of each CDR3. A D gene is named only where the DNA matches it firmly. Clone size, where shown, is once, few, many, or a class for clones that have expanded.

CDR3aa	CDR3nt	d_gene	j_gene	v_gene	abundance
CASQTAGGSSYEQYF	TGTGCCAGCCAAACAGCGGGCGGGAGCTCCTACGAGCAGTACTTC	TRBD2	TRBJ2-7	TRBV19	-
CASSAGTSVYNEQFF	TGTGCCAGCAGCGCAGGGACTAGCGTATACAATGAGCAGTTCTTC	TRBD2	TRBJ2-1	TRBV7-6	-
CASNYRGAYNEQFF	TGTGCCAGCAACTACAGGGGGGCCTACAATGAGCAGTTCTTC	TRBD1	TRBJ2-1	TRBV28	once
CAWGTSMNTEAFF	TGTGCCTGGGGGACATCCATGAACACTGAAGCTTTCTTT	-	TRBJ1-1	TRBV30	-
CASSPWGGYEQYF	TGTGCCAGCAGCCCTTGGGGGGGCTACGAGCAGTACTTC	TRBD2	TRBJ2-7	TRBV7-3	-
CASSSGTDQNIQYF	TGTGCCAGCAGTTCCGGGACAGACCAAAACATTCAGTACTTC	TRBD1	TRBJ2-4	TRBV6-5	-
CASSSRSRGPYGYTF	TGTGCCAGCAGTTCGCGGAGCAGGGGCCCCTATGGCTACACCTTC	-	TRBJ1-2	TRBV28	-
CASSLGTGGSNQPQHF	TGTGCCAGCAGCTTAGGAACAGGGGGTAGCAATCAGCCCCAGCATTTT	TRBD1	TRBJ1-5	TRBV13	few
CASLDARNIQYF	TGTGCCTCCCTAGACGCAAGAAACATTCAGTACTTC	-	TRBJ2-4	TRBV2	-
CASSLYVTSGQFF	TGTGCCAGCAGCTTATATGTAACATCAGGGCAGTTCTTC	-	TRBJ2-1	TRBV7-3	few
CASSGLTYNSPLHF	TGTGCCAGCAGCGGACTGACCTATAATTCACCCCTCCACTTT	-	TRBJ1-6	TRBV27	-
CATSDSTWDRGNQPQHF	TGTGCCACCAGTGATTCCACCTGGGACAGGGGCAATCAGCCCCAGCATTTT	TRBD1	TRBJ1-5	TRBV24-1	-
CASSLGQHSSRDTQYF	TGTGCCAGCAGCTTAGGACAGCACTCGTCTCGGGATACGCAGTATTTT	-	TRBJ2-3	TRBV5-5	-
CATSRGNRGPDTQYF	TGTGCCACCAGCAGGGGGAACAGGGGGCCAGATACGCAGTATTTT	TRBD1	TRBJ2-3	TRBV15	-
CASSFPAGGATQYF	TGTGCCAGCAGTTTCCCCGCCGGCGGGGCGACCCAGTACTTC	-	TRBJ2-5	TRBV28	-
CASSQRGGGGTEAFF	TGTGCCAGCAGTCAAAGGGGTGGGGGAGGCACTGAAGCTTTCTTT	-	TRBJ1-1	TRBV3-1/TRBV3-2	-
CASSLGGREWYF	TGTGCCAGCAGTCTGGGGGGGAGGGAGTGGTACTTC	TRBD2	TRBJ2-7	TRBV28	-
CASSTSTGNPNYGYTF	TGTGCCAGTAGTACCTCGACAGGGAATCCTAACTATGGCTACACCTTC	TRBD1	TRBJ1-2	TRBV19	-
CASSLSPTESYEQYF	TGCGCCAGCAGCTTGAGCCCGACGGAGTCCTACGAGCAGTACTTC	-	TRBJ2-7	TRBV5-1	-
CASSLGQGGAHEQFF	TGTGCCAGCAGCTTAGGGCAGGGTGGAGCCCATGAGCAGTTCTTC	-	TRBJ2-1	TRBV11-3	-
CASSGKTGEDAEAFF	TGTGCCAGCAGTGGTAAGACAGGGGAGGACGCTGAAGCTTTCTTT	TRBD1	TRBJ1-1	TRBV2	-
CATSDWTEYNEQFF	TGTGCCACCAGTGATTGGACAGAGTACAATGAGCAGTTCTTC	-	TRBJ2-1	TRBV24-1	once
CASSAREYEQYF	TGTGCCAGTAGTGCGAGGGAGTACGAGCAGTACTTC	-	TRBJ2-7	TRBV19	-
CASSPDAGGYNSPLHF	TGTGCCAGCAGTCCAGACGCAGGGGGTTATAATTCACCCCTCCACTTT	TRBD1	TRBJ1-6	TRBV27	few